The 22 T cell receptor beta chains in this list originate from one sample, sequenced in a study of blood T cell repertoires in COVID-19. Assay: immunoSEQ multiplex PCR; the TCRdb copy retains only in-frame clones and omits some. The sample lists about 150,000 clones, around 84% seen once, with about 38% in the top ten. Sequencing was performed on peripheral blood. The receptors stem from a human donor in a cohort sampled during active COVID-19.

A single count supports this clone. The chain has TRBV28 and TRBJ2-7; 7 nucleotides align to TRBD1. With 6 bases clipped from V and 3 bases from J, the junction kept 11 bases outside the gene matches. CDR1 is MDHEN, CDR2 SYDVKM, per germline. This CDR3 spans 15 amino acids. The CDR3 region is CASRHGPGQSYEQYF. In DNA, the CDR3 is TGTGCCAGCAGACATGGTCCGGGACAGAGCTACGAGCAGTACTTC.

Only one count was recorded for this clone. The chain is built from TRBV5-5 and TRBJ1-4; 10 nucleotides align to TRBD1. CDR1 and CDR2 (germline): SGHKS, YYEKEE (reference sequence). The CDR3 covers 14 residues. The junction had 5 bases not matched to a gene; V was cut back by 4 bases and J by 8 bases. The chain's CDR3 is CASSQGQGREKLFF. In DNA form, the CDR3 reads TGTGCCAGCAGCCAGGGACAGGGGCGAGAAAAACTGTTTTTT.

This chain links TRBV7-9 with TRBJ2-3, with 7 bases lining up with TRBD2. Per the germline V gene, CDR1 is SEHNR and CDR2 is FQNEAQ (reference sequence). CDR3 length: 15 amino acids. Trimming took 1 base from V and 1 from J; bases not matched to a gene: 2. The CDR3 DNA reads as TGTGCCAGCAGCTTAGGGACTAGGGGCACAGATACGCAGTATTTT. Amino acid sequence: CASSLGTRGTDTQYF.

The rearrangement joins TRBV9 to TRBJ2-1; 11 nucleotides match TRBD2. The germline V gene has CDR1 SGDLS and CDR2 YYNGEE. CDR3 length: 16 amino acids. V shed 0 bases and J 4 bases; nucleotides not matched to a gene: 3. CDR3 loop: CASSVASGGLYNEQFF. In nucleotides, the CDR3 is TGTGCCAGCAGCGTAGCTAGCGGGGGGCTTTACAATGAGCAGTTCTTC.

In this sample, this clone turned up once. The V gene is TRBV19, the J gene TRBJ2-7; 9 bases fit TRBD1. CDR3 length equals 14 residues. Trimming removed 6 bases from V and 2 bases from J; junction bases left unmatched: 5. CDR1 LNHDA and CDR2 SQIVND come from the germline V gene (reference sequence). This CDR3 reads CASSRTGDPYEQYF. DNA for the CDR3: TGTGCCAGTAGCCGGACAGGGGACCCCTACGAGCAGTACTTC.

The rearrangement uses TRBV5-1 and TRBJ1-1; 8 nucleotides align to TRBD1. With V trimmed by 3 bases and J by 0 bases, 4 bases remained unmatched. The CDR3 covers 15 residues. Germline V gives CDR1 SGHRS, CDR2 YFSETQ. The DNA of the CDR3 is TGCGCCAGCAGCTGGGGGACAGGTATGAACACTGAAGCTTTCTTT. Translated: CASSWGTGMNTEAFF.

The J gene is TRBJ2-1, the V gene TRBV6-5; TRBD2 matches 9 bases. CDR3 length: 14 amino acids. With V trimmed by 6 bases and J by 9 bases, 9 bases remained unmatched. Germline lookup yields CDR1 MNHEY and CDR2 SVGAGI. The CDR3 reads CASRIGGGAFEQFF. In DNA, the CDR3 is TGTGCCAGCAGGATTGGCGGGGGGGCATTTGAGCAGTTCTTC.

The DNA of the CDR3 is TGTGCCAGCAGTTCTAAAGTGACCCAGTACTTC. Protein product: CASSSKVTQYF. The chain links TRBV28 to TRBJ2-5; D remains ambiguous. CDR3 length: 11 amino acids. Per the germline V gene, CDR1 is MDHEN and CDR2 is SYDVKM. The V gene lost 4 bases and the J gene lost 7 bases, with 7 bases spanning the gap.

The V and J genes are TRBV6-6 and TRBJ2-3; 9 bases are shared with TRBD2. This CDR3 has 14 amino acids. V trimming: 2 bases; J trimming: 6 bases; junction bases outside the gene matches: 3. From germline, CDR1 is MNHNY and CDR2 SVGAGI (reference sequence). CDR3 DNA: TGTGCCAGCAGTTACGGGACTAGCAGGGATACGCAGTATTTT. This codes for CASSYGTSRDTQYF.

This chain uses TRBV4-3 with TRBJ2-2; D unclear. The CDR3 is made up of 13 amino acids. The ends were cut back, 0 bases at V and 7 bases at J, with 6 bases in the middle. Germline V gene lookup returns CDR1 LGHNA and CDR2 YSLEER. In DNA, the CDR3 is TGCGCCAGCAGCCAAGACGGTCGCGGGGAGCTGTTTTTT. Translation gives CASSQDGRGELFF.

This rearrangement joins TRBV6-5 to TRBJ2-4, with a tentative D call TRBD1 (6 bases). This CDR3 has 11 amino acids. Germline values: CDR1 MNHEY, CDR2 SVGAGI. V lost 5 bases and J lost 13, with 12 bases in between. The CDR3 DNA sequence: TGTGCCAGCAGTCCAGGACAGTCCCAGTACTTC. Protein product: CASSPGQSQYF.

This clone was observed once. The rearrangement joins TRBV19 to TRBJ2-6, with a weak D call TRBD1 (5 bases). The CDR3 runs 15 residues. Trimming pared 4 bases from V and 4 bases from J, leaving 11 bases between. Germline assignment: CDR1 LNHDA and CDR2 SQIVND (reference sequence). CDR3 region: CASSTRVAGANVLTF. DNA of the CDR3: TGTGCCAGTAGTACCAGGGTGGCCGGGGCCAACGTCCTGACTTTC.

The V and J genes are TRBV5-1 and TRBJ2-2; TRBD1 matches at 12 bases. V lost 4 bases, J lost 7 bases, and 5 bases stayed unmatched. This CDR3 has 15 residues. The germline gives CDR1 SGHRS, CDR2 YFSETQ. The CDR3 reads CASSIGTGGFGELFF. The CDR3 region has the DNA TGCGCCAGCAGCATCGGGACAGGGGGCTTCGGGGAGCTGTTTTTT. The variable domain in full, with the rest retrieved from reference TRBV5-1 and TRBJ2-2, is KAGVTQTPRYLIKTRGQQVTLSCSPISGHRSVSWYQQTPGQGLQFLFEYFSETQRNKGNFPGRFSGRQFSNSRSEMNVSTLELGDSALYLCASSIGTGGFGELFFGEGSRLTVL.

The chain uses TRBV5-1 and TRBJ2-3; 7 bases are shared with TRBD1. With V trimmed by 1 base and J by 5 bases, 7 bases remained unmatched. Germline values: CDR1 SGHRS, CDR2 YFSETQ. The CDR3 covers 15 residues. CDR3 nucleotides: TGCGCCAGCAGCTTGACCCAGGGGGTAGGAGATACGCAGTATTTT. Translating gives CASSLTQGVGDTQYF.

This chain joins TRBV11-2 and TRBJ2-7; TRBD1 is a possible D gene (5 bases). The V gene's germline CDR1 is SGHAT and CDR2 FQNNGV. The ends were cut back, 1 base at V and 4 bases at J, with 11 bases in the middle. CDR3 length: 14 residues. In DNA form, the CDR3 reads TGTGCCAGCAGCTTAGGGGGCAGGATTTACGAGCAGTACTTC. It specifies CASSLGGRIYEQYF.

The chain uses TRBV7-2 and TRBJ1-2; 9 nucleotides align to TRBD1. The CDR3 totals 14 residues. V was clipped by 5 bases and J by 2 bases; unmatched bases: 3. Germline V gene data show CDR1 as SGHTA and CDR2 as FQGNSA. This CDR3 is CASSPDRGNYGYTF. The CDR3 region has the DNA TGTGCCAGCAGCCCGGACAGGGGAAACTATGGCTACACCTTC.

The J gene is TRBJ1-5, the V gene TRBV21-1; the listed D gene, TRBD1, was not tested against the DNA. TRBV21-1 is annotated as a pseudogene. The CDR3 spans 14 residues. CDR3 nucleotides: TGTGCCAGCTTTGACAGGGGCAATAATCAGCCCCAGCATTTT. Protein: CASFDRGNNQPQHF.

This clone has only a few counts. The chain recombines TRBV5-4 with TRBJ2-2; no definite D call. The V gene's germline CDR1 is SGHNT and CDR2 YYREEE (reference sequence). V lost 4 bases and J lost 3, with 4 bases in between. The CDR3 runs to 12 residues. Here the CDR3 reads CASSIDTGELFF. The CDR3 DNA reads as TGTGCCAGCAGCATAGACACCGGGGAGCTGTTTTTT.

V usage is TRBV30 and J usage is TRBJ1-2, with 10 bases identical to TRBD1. The germline V gene has CDR1 GTSNPN and CDR2 SVGIG (reference sequence). The CDR3 extends over 16 amino acids. V lost 2 bases and J lost 5; bases outside the gene matches: 11. Here the CDR3 reads CAWSLPLTGGLYGYTF. The CDR3 DNA follows: TGTGCCTGGAGTCTTCCCCTGACAGGGGGCCTTTATGGCTACACCTTC. Filled out from reference TRBV30 and TRBJ1-2, the complete variable domain reads SQTIHQWPATLVQPVGSPLSLECTVEGTSNPNLYWYRQAAGRGLQLLFYSVGIGQISSEVPQNLSASRPQDRQFILSSKKLLLSDSGFYLCAWSLPLTGGLYGYTFGSGTRLTVV.

This clone was detected many times. This chain joins TRBV27 and TRBJ1-4; 8 bases are shared with TRBD1. The J segment lost 5 bases and the V segment lost 7 bases, leaving 6 bases of the junction unmatched. CDR1 MNHEY and CDR2 SMNVEV come from the germline V gene (reference sequence). The CDR3 extends over 14 amino acids. CDR3 in DNA: TGTGCCAGCAAACCGGACAGGGAAAATGAAAAACTGTTTTTT. Amino acid sequence: CASKPDRENEKLFF. The full variable domain, its missing parts supplied by reference TRBV27 and TRBJ1-4, is EAQVTQNPRYLITVTGKKLTVTCSQNMNHEYMSWYRQDPGLGLRQIYYSMNVEVTDKGDVPEGYKVSRKEKRNFPLILESPSPNQTSLYFCASKPDRENEKLFFGSGTQLSVL.

This chain connects TRBV7-3 to TRBJ1-1, with 7 nucleotides matching TRBD1. V was pared by 5 bases and J by 4 bases, with 4 bases of the junction left unmatched. Germline-derived CDR1 and CDR2 are SGHTA and FQGTGA. There are 13 residues in the CDR3. The CDR3 region is CASSRQGSTEAFF. Written as DNA, the CDR3 is TGTGCCAGCAGCCGACAGGGTAGCACTGAAGCTTTCTTT.

There are a few counts of this clone. The chain employs TRBV4-2 and TRBJ2-1, with 7 nucleotides matching TRBD2. The CDR3 covers 15 residues. V lost 1 base, J lost 0 bases, and 0 bases stayed unmatched. The germline CDR1 and CDR2 sequences are LGHNA and YNFKEQ. The CDR3 sequence: CASSQGTSSYNEQFF. The CDR3 DNA follows: TGTGCCAGCAGCCAAGGGACTAGCTCCTACAATGAGCAGTTCTTC.